The 7 T cell receptor beta chains listed next were all sequenced from one sample in a study of control samples from healthy donors and cancer patients. Only in-frame clones appear in the TCRdb table, and some are missing; sequencing was by immunoSEQ multiplex PCR. The repertoire holds tens of thousands of clones, with approximately 90% as singletons. The sequencing sample was made of PBMCs. The receptor set was obtained from a man aged 25-45 years with colorectal cancer.

V is TRBV10-1 and J is TRBJ1-2; tentatively, D is TRBD1 (6 bases). V was trimmed by 8 bases and J by 8 bases, leaving 18 bases between them. The germline gives CDR1 WNHNN, CDR2 SYGVQD (reference sequence). This CDR3 has 13 amino acids. The CDR3 loop is CASVLNRVQGYTF. The CDR3 DNA reads TGCGCCAGCGTCCTAAACAGGGTTCAGGGCTACACCTTC.

The count of this clone is one. The V call is TRBV15, the J call TRBJ2-1; 8 positions match TRBD1. V gave up 0 bases and J gave up 1 base; unmatched junction bases: 2. Germline loops: CDR1 LNHNV, CDR2 YYDKDF (reference sequence). This CDR3 has 16 amino acids. Written as DNA, the CDR3 is TGTGCCACCAGCAGAGACGGACAGGGATCCTACAATGAGCAGTTCTTC. This encodes CATSRDGQGSYNEQFF.

V and J are TRBV11-2 and TRBJ2-7, with D unclear. CDR3 length equals 11 residues. Germline V gives CDR1 SGHAT, CDR2 FQNNGV. V lost 4 bases and J 4 bases, leaving 5 bases between the germline ends. The CDR3 bases are TGTGCCAGCAGCTCCTCGTACGAGCAGTACTTC. It specifies CASSSSYEQYF.

This chain joins TRBV5-6 and TRBJ1-1; 7 nucleotides line up with TRBD1. Germline V lookup: CDR1 SGHDT, CDR2 YYEEEE. V trimming: 5 bases; J trimming: 0 bases; junction bases outside the gene matches: 19. The CDR3 has 19 residues. CDR3 DNA sequence: TGTGCCAGCAGTTGGGGGATGACGTCGGGACAGCTTTTGAACACTGAAGCTTTCTTT. This codes for CASSWGMTSGQLLNTEAFF.

This clone was counted only a few times. J is TRBJ2-1 and V is TRBV7-8, with 9 nucleotides matching TRBD2. Germline CDR1 reads SGHVS; CDR2 reads FQNEAQ. V lost 7 bases, J lost 9 bases, and 16 bases stayed unmatched. This CDR3 contains 16 residues. The CDR3 nucleotides are TGTGCCAGCATCTCCCGGGGGACTAGCTTCTCGGTTGAGCAGTTCTTC. Translating gives CASISRGTSFSVEQFF.

This clone appeared once. The gene calls are TRBV29-1 and TRBJ1-5; no reliable D call. V lost 6 bases and J 0 bases, leaving 6 bases between the germline ends. The germline gives CDR1 SQVTM, CDR2 ANQGSEA. This CDR3 contains 12 residues. The CDR3 loop is CSVGSSNQPQHF. The DNA of the CDR3 is TGCAGCGTAGGAAGTAGCAATCAGCCCCAGCATTTT.

The chain combines TRBV19 with TRBJ1-1; unclear D gene. This CDR3 contains 13 residues. The V end was cut by 5 bases, the J end by 1 base, with 8 bases between. The germline gives CDR1 LNHDA, CDR2 SQIVND (reference sequence). CDR3 protein: CASSLGQNTEAFF. CDR3 nucleotides: TGTGCCAGTAGTCTAGGGCAGAACACTGAAGCTTTCTTT. Using reference TRBV19 and TRBJ1-1 for the parts outside the CDR3, the full variable domain is DGGITQSPKYLFRKEGQNVTLSCEQNLNHDAMYWYRQDPGQGLRLIYYSQIVNDFQKGDIAEGYSVSREKKESFPLTVTSAQKNPTAFYLCASSLGQNTEAFFGQGTRLTVV.